This TCR beta chain was sequenced during a study of T cell responses to AZD1222 COVID-19 vaccine. Findings and caveats of the study: No repertoire was sampled before or during the peak T cell response, only after it.

As to this clone: Its antigen is not known.

Germline V gives CDR1 MNHEY, CDR2 SMNVEV (reference sequence). With V trimmed by 8 bases and J by 4 bases, 2 bases remained unmatched. The CDR3 is 12 residues long. The protocol was immunoSEQ multiplex PCR, while the TCRdb copy is restricted to in-frame clones and leaves out a portion. The sample holds about 180,000 clones; approximately 90% are singletons and the top ten take 1.9%. The sample consisted of peripheral blood, taken on day 0 of AZD1222 vaccination. The TCR was taken from an adult in good health. The rearrangement uses TRBV27 and TRBJ1-5, with 7 bases aligning to TRBD1. The CDR3 loop is CASRQGNQPQHF. The CDR3 DNA is TGTGCCAGCCGACAGGGTAATCAGCCCCAGCATTTT.